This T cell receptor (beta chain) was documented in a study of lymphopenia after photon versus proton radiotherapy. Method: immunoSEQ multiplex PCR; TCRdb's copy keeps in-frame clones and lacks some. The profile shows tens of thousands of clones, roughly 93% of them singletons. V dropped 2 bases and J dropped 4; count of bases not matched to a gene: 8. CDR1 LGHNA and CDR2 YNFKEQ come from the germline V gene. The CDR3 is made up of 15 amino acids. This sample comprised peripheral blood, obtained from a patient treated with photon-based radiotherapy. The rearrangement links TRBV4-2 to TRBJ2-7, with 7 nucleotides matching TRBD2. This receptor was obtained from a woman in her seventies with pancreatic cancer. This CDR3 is CASSQRTSNPYEQYF. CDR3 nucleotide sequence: TGTGCCAGCAGCCAAAGGACTAGTAATCCATACGAGCAGTACTTC.